These 22 T cell receptor beta chains were sequenced from one sample in a study of blood T cells in healthy people across ages. Using a J-beta primer mix together with a sample-barcoded 5' primer, a second PCR was run for roughly 6 to 11 cycles. One entry per CDR3 protein, called by TCRdb with MiXCR from the 5' RACE reads. The sample has 550,000 to 600,000 distinct CDR3 sequences; approximately 30% are singletons. The source material was blood. The source is a woman in her seventies in good health.

There are a few counts of this clonotype. J is TRBJ2-6 and V is TRBV7-9, with D unclear. The CDR3 consists of 15 residues. The V end was cut by 4 bases, the J end by 2 bases, with 9 bases between. Per germline, CDR1 SEHNR and CDR2 FQNEAQ (reference sequence). CDR3 residues: CASSSSKAGANVLTF. CDR3 in DNA: TGTGCCAGCAGCTCCAGTAAAGCTGGGGCCAACGTCCTGACTTTC.

The sample holds a few counts of this clonotype. This chain uses TRBV4-2 with TRBJ2-1; D possibly uses TRBD1 or TRBD2 (6 bases each). The CDR3 length is 16 residues. V lost 1 base and J 5 bases, leaving 15 bases between the germline ends. Germline CDR1 LGHNA, CDR2 YNFKEQ. The CDR3, as DNA: TGTGCCAGCAGCCAAGCGAGGAGGGGGGCCAACAATGAGCAGTTCTTC. Residues: CASSQARRGANNEQFF.

This clonotype was counted many times. The chain carries TRBV7-9 and TRBJ1-5; D uncertain. Germline CDR1 reads SEHNR; CDR2 reads FQNEAQ (reference sequence). The CDR3 spans 13 residues. The ends were cut back, 6 bases at V and 0 bases at J, with 6 bases in the middle. CDR3: CASSQGSNQPQHF. DNA of the CDR3: TGTGCCAGCAGTCAAGGTAGCAATCAGCCCCAGCATTTT.

The chain recombines TRBV29-1 with TRBJ2-3; 10 bases are a match to TRBD2. With V trimmed by 4 bases and J by 6 bases, 10 bases remained unmatched. This CDR3 has 15 amino acids. The germline V gene has CDR1 SQVTM and CDR2 ANQGSEA. CDR3 region: CSVGGSSGGYDTQYF. DNA for the CDR3: TGCAGCGTTGGCGGGTCTAGCGGGGGTTATGATACGCAGTATTTT.

This clonotype has a handful of counts. This chain links TRBV6-5 with TRBJ2-6, with D unresolved. CDR3 length equals 17 residues. Germline CDR1 and CDR2: MNHEY and SVGAGI. Trimming cost V 4 bases and J 0 bases, with 13 bases left between them. The CDR3 loop is CASSSLLLSSGANVLTF. CDR3 in DNA: TGTGCCAGCAGTTCCCTCTTATTATCCTCTGGGGCCAACGTCCTGACTTTC.

This clonotype was counted only a few times. The V call is TRBV9, the J call TRBJ2-7, with D unclear. This CDR3 region has 12 residues. Deletions cut 5 bases from V and 3 bases from J, with 9 bases between. Looked up from germline, CDR1 is SGDLS and CDR2 is YYNGEE. CDR3 sequence (DNA): TGTGCCAGCAGTGGGTCATACTACGAGCAGTACTTC. Protein: CASSGSYYEQYF.

The chain links TRBV27 to TRBJ1-5; the match to TRBD1 covers 8 bases. The CDR3 contains 15 residues. Germline loops: CDR1 MNHEY, CDR2 SMNVEV (reference sequence). Losses at the gene ends were 6 bases for V and 4 bases for J; bases not matched to a gene: 8. CDR3 in DNA: TGTGCCAGCAGCCAAAACCGACAGGGGAATCAGCCCCAGCATTTT. It yields the protein CASSQNRQGNQPQHF.

This chain connects TRBV7-9 to TRBJ1-5; 9 bases map to TRBD1. Germline V lookup: CDR1 SEHNR, CDR2 FQNEAQ (reference sequence). The CDR3 sequence is 15 residues long. V trimming: 8 bases; J trimming: 5 bases; junction bases outside the gene matches: 10. For the CDR3, the DNA is TGTGCCAGCGGCCGAGGGACAGGGAACGATCAGCCCCAGCATTTT. This translates into CASGRGTGNDQPQHF.

The V and J genes are TRBV25-1 and TRBJ1-3, with a weak D call TRBD1 (5 bases). This CDR3 region has 15 residues. V was trimmed by 4 bases and J by 3 bases, leaving 13 bases between them. The germline V gene has CDR1 MGHDK and CDR2 SYGVNS. The CDR3 region has the DNA TGTGCCAGCAGTGCCCTGGGGGGAAGTGGAAACACCATATATTTT. It translates to CASSALGGSGNTIYF.

As for this clonotype: The junction departs from germline at one end; a sequencing error may be responsible. V gene TRBV20-1 combines with J gene TRBJ1-2, with 7 bases matching TRBD1. This CDR3 spans 9 amino acids. Germline CDR1 and CDR2: DFQATT and SNEGSKA (reference sequence). CDR3 residues: CSASRGRPF. The DNA for the CDR3 is TGCAGTGCTAGCAGGGGGAGGCCCTTC.

This clonotype has a handful of counts. The V gene is TRBV20-1, the J gene TRBJ1-4; D is uncertain. V gave up 0 bases and J gave up 8 bases, with 16 bases separating them. The germline gives CDR1 DFQATT, CDR2 SNEGSKA (reference sequence). The CDR3 runs to 15 residues. This CDR3 reads CSARDRRGVGEKLFF. The CDR3 DNA reads TGCAGTGCTAGAGATCGACGTGGGGTAGGCGAAAAACTGTTTTTT.

The V gene is TRBV7-3, the J gene TRBJ2-5, with a tentative D call TRBD1 (5 bases). The J call may be faulty, since TRBJ2-1 better matches the DNA end. Germline V gives CDR1 SGHTA, CDR2 FQGTGA. The CDR3 totals 12 residues. Here the CDR3 reads CASSFTGNEQFF. The DNA for the CDR3 is TGTGCCAGCAGCTTCACAGGCAATGAGCAGTTCTTC.

The chain joins TRBV2 to TRBJ2-5, with 8 nucleotides matching TRBD1. The J call may be incorrect, as the DNA end agrees better with TRBJ2-7. Germline V lookup: CDR1 SNHLY, CDR2 FYNNEI. This CDR3 has 13 amino acids. This CDR3 reads CASRQTGGLEQYF. The CDR3 DNA is TGTGCCAGCAGACAAACAGGGGGTCTCGAGCAGTACTTC.

This chain connects TRBV12-3 or TRBV12-4 to TRBJ1-4; D not resolved. CDR3 size: 14 residues. The germline V and J ends were trimmed by 7 bases and 4 bases, with 13 bases remaining between them. CDR3 sequence (DNA): TGTGCCAGCACCCGAGGGAACAATAATGAAAAACTGTTTTTT. It translates to CASTRGNNNEKLFF.

This chain connects TRBV7-2 to TRBJ2-7; weak D call: TRBD2 (6 bases). Trimming removed 1 base at V and 5 bases at J, with 9 bases between. This CDR3 is built from 13 residues. CDR1 and CDR2 (germline): SGHTA, FQGNSA. The CDR3 sequence: CASSLGTIDEQYF. The CDR3 DNA is TGTGCCAGCAGCTTAGGGACTATCGACGAGCAGTACTTC.

A word on this clonotype: Its ends do not fully match the called genes, so a read error is possible. The CDR3 protein is CANSLDEVQPQHF. The CDR3 region has the DNA TGTGCCAACAGCTTAGATGAGGTTCAGCCCCAGCATTTT. The rearrangement links TRBV7-6 to TRBJ1-5, with D unclear. CDR3 length equals 13 residues. The germline V gene encodes CDR1 SGHVS and CDR2 FNYEAQ.

The chain joins TRBV20-1 to TRBJ1-6; D not certain. Per germline, CDR1 DFQATT and CDR2 SNEGSKA (reference sequence). Trimming removed 5 bases at V and 5 bases at J, with 13 bases between. The CDR3 covers 14 residues. Here the CDR3 DNA reads TGCAGTGCTCAATGGACGGACCATAATTCACCCCTCCACTTT. Translating it yields CSAQWTDHNSPLHF.

The CDR3 DNA follows: TGCGCCAGCAGCTTGGACTTCCTCGGGGGCAATGAAAAACTGTTTTTT. Its protein product is CASSLDFLGGNEKLFF. The chain joins TRBV5-1 to TRBJ1-4, with D maybe TRBD1 (6 bases). The CDR3 loop spans 16 amino acids. Germline V lookup: CDR1 SGHRS, CDR2 YFSETQ. With 0 bases removed from V and 5 bases from J, the gap between germline ends came to 14 bases.

This chain connects TRBV4-2 to TRBJ2-3, with D possibly TRBD2 on 6 matching bases. V was clipped by 0 bases and J by 1 base, with 20 bases between them. This CDR3 region has 19 residues. Per germline, CDR1 LGHNA and CDR2 YNFKEQ. The CDR3 loop reads CASSQDRSWGGGRTDTQYF. CDR3 bases: TGTGCCAGCAGCCAAGATAGATCGTGGGGAGGAGGACGCACAGATACGCAGTATTTT.

This clonotype was counted between two and nine times. The rearrangement uses TRBV7-2 and TRBJ2-1; possibly TRBD1 for D (6 bases). The CDR3 extends over 15 amino acids. Germline CDR1 and CDR2: SGHTA and FQGNSA. V gave up 1 base and J gave up 3 bases, with 10 bases separating them. CDR3 sequence reads: CASSLGGTSYNEQFF. The CDR3 DNA reads TGTGCCAGCAGCTTAGGTGGGACAAGCTACAATGAGCAGTTCTTC. Drawing the rest from reference TRBV7-2 and TRBJ2-1, the complete variable domain is GAGVSQSPSNKVTEKGKDVELRCDPISGHTALYWYRQSLGQGLEFLIYFQGNSAPDKSGLPSDRFSAERTGGSVSTLTIQRTQQEDSAVYLCASSLGGTSYNEQFFGPGTRLTVL.

This clonotype has a handful of counts. The chain is built from TRBV27 and TRBJ1-2, with D hard to call. The length of the CDR3 is 14 residues. Germline CDR1 and CDR2: MNHEY and SMNVEV (reference sequence). Trimming removed 5 bases from V and 6 bases from J, with 16 bases in between. The CDR3 region has the DNA TGTGCCAGCAGTCTACGCGAAGGGCCCCATGGCTACACCTTC. As protein: CASSLREGPHGYTF.

This clonotype showed up many times. This chain connects TRBV3-1 to TRBJ2-7; the D gene is possibly TRBD2 (5 bases). V was shortened by 4 bases and J by 1 base, with 14 bases between the two germline ends. Germline-derived CDR1 and CDR2 are LGHDT and YNNKEL (reference sequence). The CDR3 covers 15 residues. The CDR3 DNA reads as TGTGCCAGCAGCCCAGATCCGGGGAGATCCTACGAGCAGTACTTC. The encoded protein is CASSPDPGRSYEQYF.